This T cell receptor beta chain was found in a study of graft-versus-host responses after intestinal transplantation. Study-wide background: Once they had received anti-thymocyte globulin induction, all recipients took tacrolimus and steroids for three to four years. Study results and limitations: Present in recipient marrow, GvH clones included some that appeared first in ileum or blood.

Stimulators, approximately 200,000 irradiated and violet-dye-labeled cells, were plated with approximately 200,000 CFSE-labeled responder cells. Proliferating CFSE-low CD3+CD4+ and CD3+CD8+ responders were sorted post-reaction. Trimming cost V 3 bases and J 0 bases, with 9 bases left between them. Germline V gene lookup returns CDR1 SGHAT and CDR2 FQNNGV. The CDR3 loop spans 15 amino acids. This clone came up a few times. Assay: immunoSEQ multiplex PCR; the TCRdb copy retains only in-frame clones and omits some. The top ten clones hold over 7.5% of a sample with tens of thousands of clones, about 35% of them seen once.

The genes are TRBV11-2 and TRBJ2-1; D call uncertain. The source is a human patient who received an intestinal transplant. Sequencing was performed on alloreactive CD8+ T cells from a mixed lymphocyte reaction culture, taken before intestinal transplant. Subset indicated: CFSE-low proliferating T cells sorted from approximately 6-day pre-transplant mixed lymphocyte reaction (GvH or HvG direction). CDR3 nucleotide sequence: TGTGCCAGCAGCTTGAGTACGAGCTCCTACAATGAGCAGTTCTTC. The encoded protein is CASSLSTSSYNEQFF.